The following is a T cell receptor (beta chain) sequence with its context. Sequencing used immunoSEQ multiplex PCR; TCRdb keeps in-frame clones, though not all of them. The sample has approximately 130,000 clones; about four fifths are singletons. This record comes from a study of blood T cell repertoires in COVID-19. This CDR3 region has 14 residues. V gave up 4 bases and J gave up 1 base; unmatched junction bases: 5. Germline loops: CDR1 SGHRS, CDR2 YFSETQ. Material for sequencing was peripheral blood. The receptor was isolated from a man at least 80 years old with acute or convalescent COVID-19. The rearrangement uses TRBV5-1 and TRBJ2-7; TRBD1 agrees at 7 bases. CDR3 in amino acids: CASSRTGDSYEQYF. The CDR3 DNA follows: TGCGCCAGCAGCCGAACAGGGGATTCCTACGAGCAGTACTTC.